This TCR beta chain is from a study of T cell responses to AZD1222 COVID-19 vaccine. Study-level findings and limits: At baseline, seropositivity was found in only a handful of AZD1222 recipients. After the peak T cell response, and only then, were repertoires sampled. There were mostly white British donors and more females than males, and clonal diversity was possibly underestimated. CD4 TCRs associated with vaccination spanned spike, dominating at 160-218 and 743-854.

CDR1 and CDR2 from the germline V gene are MDHEN and SYDVKM. The germline V and J ends were trimmed by 7 bases and 0 bases, with 9 bases remaining between them. The CDR3 totals 13 residues. Method: immunoSEQ multiplex PCR; TCRdb's copy keeps in-frame clones and lacks some. Among some 130,000 clones, 90% were seen once, and the ten largest hold around 7%. Concerning this clone itself: No antigen is known for it.

The chain has TRBV28 and TRBJ1-1; D uncertain. The clonotype was recovered from an adult in good health. This specimen was peripheral blood, taken on day 0 of AZD1222 vaccination. In DNA form, the CDR3 reads TGTGCCAGCACCCTATTAATGAACACTGAAGCTTTCTTT. Translation gives CASTLLMNTEAFF.